These 2 T cell receptor beta chains originate from one sample sequenced in a study of brain T cells in children with intractable seizures. TCRdb's copy holds only in-frame clones and misses some; the assay was immunoSEQ multiplex PCR. The sample shows 80,000 or so clones, more than 75% of them seen only once. The sequenced sample was peripheral blood, obtained at surgery. These receptors all stem from a girl aged 2-10 years with Rasmussen encephalitis and intractable seizures.

This CDR3 is CASSSTASGSYEQYF. In DNA form, the CDR3 reads TGTGCCAGCAGTTCCACAGCTAGCGGCTCCTACGAGCAGTACTTC. The chain is built from TRBV6-5 and TRBJ2-7; 7 bases are shared with TRBD2. The CDR3 loop spans 15 amino acids. Germline V gene sequence: CDR1 MNHEY, CDR2 SVGAGI. The J segment lost 0 bases and the V segment lost 4 bases, leaving 6 bases of the junction unmatched.

The chain joins TRBV5-1 to TRBJ2-6; D is ambiguous. Germline V gene lookup returns CDR1 SGHRS and CDR2 YFSETQ. V lost 0 bases and J 0 bases, leaving 7 bases between the germline ends. The CDR3 extends over 16 amino acids. The CDR3, as DNA: TGCGCCAGCAGCTTGGGAGCCCACTCTGGGGCCAACGTCCTGACTTTC. It specifies CASSLGAHSGANVLTF. The full variable domain, in which reference TRBV5-1 and TRBJ2-6 provide the parts outside the CDR3, is KAGVTQTPRYLIKTRGQQVTLSCSPISGHRSVSWYQQTPGQGLQFLFEYFSETQRNKGNFPGRFSGRQFSNSRSEMNVSTLELGDSALYLCASSLGAHSGANVLTFGAGSRLTVL.